The next 20 T cell receptor beta chains were all read from a single sample in a study of shared T cell receptors in the human thymus. Some clones are missing from TCRdb's copy, which holds only in-frame ones; the method was immunoSEQ multiplex PCR. The sample carries around 340,000 clones, just under 95% recorded once. The sample was thymocytes. The receptors here all came from a human donor.

This clone was seen more than once but under ten times. V gene TRBV30 combines with J gene TRBJ1-1, with TRBD1 identical over 11 bases. The CDR3 is 13 residues long. Per the germline V gene, CDR1 is GTSNPN and CDR2 is SVGIG (reference sequence). Trimming removed 5 bases from V and 2 bases from J; junction bases left unmatched: 1. The CDR3 loop reads CAWGTGGNTEAFF. In DNA, the CDR3 is TGTGCCTGGGGGACAGGGGGTAACACTGAAGCTTTCTTT.

V and J are TRBV4-2 and TRBJ1-5; tentatively, D is TRBD1 (5 bases). CDR1 is LGHNA, CDR2 YNFKEQ, per germline. This CDR3 comprises 16 residues. V was shortened by 1 base and J by 2 bases, with 12 bases between the two germline ends. CDR3 in amino acids: CASSQVFRDRNQPQHF. The DNA for the CDR3 is TGTGCCAGCAGCCAAGTGTTCAGGGACCGCAATCAGCCCCAGCATTTT.

The rearrangement links TRBV10-2 to TRBJ1-3; possible D gene TRBD1, 5 bases. Germline CDR1 is WSHSY and CDR2 is SAAADI. Between the trimmed V and J ends, which lost 6 bases and 4 bases, there was a span of 22 bases. This CDR3 comprises 17 residues. CDR3 DNA: TGCGCCAGCAGCGGGGGAGCGGGGGTCCTCGCGGGAAACACCATATATTTT. Amino acid sequence: CASSGGAGVLAGNTIYF.

The chain has TRBV14 and TRBJ2-7, with a weak D call TRBD1 (5 bases). Trimming shortened V by 4 bases and J by 7 bases, and 8 bases separated the two germline ends. This CDR3 comprises 11 residues. CDR1 and CDR2 from the germline V gene are SGHDN and FVKESK. The CDR3 sequence: CASSRGQEQYF. DNA for the CDR3: TGTGCCAGCAGCCGAGGACAAGAGCAGTACTTC.

This clone was recorded once. The chain combines TRBV15 with TRBJ2-3, with D tentatively TRBD1 or TRBD2 (6 bases each). The V end was cut by 6 bases, the J end by 0 bases, with 19 bases between. Germline V gives CDR1 LNHNV, CDR2 YYDKDF (reference sequence). This CDR3 has 17 residues. The CDR3 DNA follows: TGTGCCACCAGGGGTAGGTTCCAGGGGACTAGCACAGATACGCAGTATTTT. It is translated as CATRGRFQGTSTDTQYF.

This chain uses TRBV27 with TRBJ2-7; D uncertain. The CDR3 has 13 amino acids. V gave up 6 bases and J gave up 5 bases, with 14 bases separating them. Per germline, CDR1 MNHEY and CDR2 SMNVEV (reference sequence). CDR3 residues: CASRIGSAHEQYF. The DNA of the CDR3 is TGTGCCAGCAGGATAGGGTCGGCCCACGAGCAGTACTTC.

The chain combines TRBV7-3 with TRBJ2-2; perhaps TRBD1 as D (5 bases). V lost 1 base to trimming and J lost 5 bases, with 20 bases between them. Germline loops: CDR1 SGHTA, CDR2 FQGTGA. This CDR3 contains 18 residues. CDR3 region: CASSLRVQGKTVTGELFF. In DNA form, the CDR3 reads TGTGCCAGCAGCTTAAGGGTCCAGGGAAAGACGGTTACCGGGGAGCTGTTTTTT.

The chain links TRBV21-1 to TRBJ2-6; the D call in the table, TRBD2, was not verified against the DNA. TRBV21-1 is a pseudogene locus. CDR3 length: 17 residues. The CDR3 nucleotides are TGTGCCAGCAGCGCGGGGACTGAAGGCTCTGGGGCCAACGTCCTGACTTTC. Translated, it gives CASSAGTEGSGANVLTF.

The rearrangement uses TRBV28 and TRBJ1-4; possibly TRBD1 for D (6 bases). Germline V gene lookup returns CDR1 MDHEN and CDR2 SYDVKM. V was clipped by 8 bases and J by 8 bases, with 18 bases between them. The CDR3 sequence is 14 residues long. CDR3 sequence reads: CASALGGSSEKLFF. CDR3 nucleotides: TGTGCCAGCGCGCTGGGGGGCTCTAGCGAAAAACTGTTTTTT.

The chain links TRBV28 to TRBJ2-7; D perhaps matches TRBD2 (5 bases). From germline, CDR1 is MDHEN and CDR2 SYDVKM. The CDR3 length is 14 residues. V shed 11 bases and J shed 6 bases, with 23 bases lying between them. The CDR3 region is CAGARGYGFAEQYF. The CDR3 DNA sequence: TGTGCCGGAGCCCGGGGATACGGGTTTGCCGAGCAGTACTTC.

The chain has TRBV19 and TRBJ2-5; TRBD1 agrees at 10 bases. Germline lookup yields CDR1 LNHDA and CDR2 SQIVND (reference sequence). The junction had 5 bases not matched to a gene; V was cut back by 6 bases and J by 7 bases. The length of the CDR3 is 13 residues. The CDR3 sequence is CASSGQGVGTQYF. The CDR3 nucleotides are TGTGCCAGTAGCGGACAGGGGGTTGGGACCCAGTACTTC.

This sequence joins TRBV4-2 and TRBJ2-3; the D gene is possibly TRBD2 (5 bases). The CDR3 contains 15 residues. The V and J ends lost 1 base and 2 bases respectively, with 10 bases between them. The V gene's germline CDR1 is LGHNA and CDR2 YNFKEQ. CDR3: CASSQGSGYTDTQYF. In nucleotides, the CDR3 is TGTGCCAGCAGCCAAGGGAGCGGCTACACAGATACGCAGTATTTT.

This chain links TRBV28 with TRBJ1-2; D unclear. The germline V gene encodes CDR1 MDHEN and CDR2 SYDVKM. CDR3 length: 13 residues. The V end was cut by 3 bases, the J end by 8 bases, with 13 bases between. CDR3 nucleotide sequence: TGTGCCAGCAGTTTGGCGCGGAGAAGAGGCTACACCTTC. This codes for CASSLARRRGYTF.

On this clone: A read error may account for a junction end that differs from germline. The chain has TRBV18 and TRBJ2-2; 7 bases are shared with TRBD1. The length of the CDR3 is 15 residues. Germline CDR1 KGHSH, CDR2 LQKENI. In nucleotides, the CDR3 is TGTGCCAGCTCACCACCAGGGACAGCCAACGGGCAGCTGTTTTTT. Its translation: CASSPPGTANGQLFF.

The chain carries TRBV2 and TRBJ1-4; D may be TRBD1 (6 bases). The germline V gene has CDR1 SNHLY and CDR2 FYNNEI. The V gene lost 7 bases and the J gene lost 8 bases, with 17 bases spanning the gap. The CDR3 totals 14 residues. The CDR3 sequence: CASTPNRDQEKLFF. CDR3 nucleotides: TGTGCCAGCACCCCGAACAGGGATCAAGAAAAACTGTTTTTT.

The chain couples TRBV7-9 to TRBJ2-2; a possible D gene is TRBD1 (5 bases). Germline assignment: CDR1 SEHNR and CDR2 FQNEAQ (reference sequence). V was shortened by 3 bases and J by 3 bases, with 14 bases between the two germline ends. The CDR3 is made up of 16 amino acids. The CDR3: CASSFSPRDHTGELFF. Here the CDR3 DNA reads TGTGCCAGCAGCTTCTCCCCCAGGGATCACACCGGGGAGCTGTTTTTT.

This chain links TRBV6-5 with TRBJ1-1; D gene uncertain. The CDR3 has 14 residues. The V end was cut by 7 bases, the J end by 4 bases, with 16 bases between. The V gene's germline CDR1 is MNHEY and CDR2 SVGAGI. The CDR3 protein is CASKVTVWVTEAFF. The CDR3 region has the DNA TGTGCCAGCAAGGTGACCGTCTGGGTCACTGAAGCTTTCTTT.

The V and J genes are TRBV6-1 and TRBJ2-1; D gene unclear. This CDR3 has 14 amino acids. The germline gives CDR1 MNHNS, CDR2 SASEGT. Deletions cut 3 bases from V and 2 bases from J, with 8 bases between. The CDR3 reads CASSDRTPYNEQFF. As DNA, the CDR3 is TGTGCCAGCAGTGACAGGACCCCCTACAATGAGCAGTTCTTC.

The chain couples TRBV19 to TRBJ1-1; 8 bases line up with TRBD1. Germline assignment: CDR1 LNHDA and CDR2 SQIVND (reference sequence). Germline trimming cut 5 bases from V and 6 bases from J; bases unmatched to any gene: 17. The CDR3 is 17 residues long. The CDR3 DNA sequence: TGTGCCAGTAGTTTCTACTCAGGGGGCGCGAGGGGCGCTGAAGCTTTCTTT. It encodes CASSFYSGGARGAEAFF. The whole variable domain, remainder taken from reference TRBV19 and TRBJ1-1, is DGGITQSPKYLFRKEGQNVTLSCEQNLNHDAMYWYRQDPGQGLRLIYYSQIVNDFQKGDIAEGYSVSREKKESFPLTVTSAQKNPTAFYLCASSFYSGGARGAEAFFGQGTRLTVV.

This clone was detected once. The genes are TRBV11-2 and TRBJ2-3; D gene ambiguous. The CDR3 covers 15 residues. CDR1 and CDR2 from the germline V gene are SGHAT and FQNNGV. Trimming took 0 bases from V and 4 from J, leaving 11 bases between them. The CDR3 sequence is CASSLDPPPSDTQYF. As DNA, the CDR3 is TGTGCCAGCAGCTTAGATCCGCCCCCCTCAGATACGCAGTATTTT.